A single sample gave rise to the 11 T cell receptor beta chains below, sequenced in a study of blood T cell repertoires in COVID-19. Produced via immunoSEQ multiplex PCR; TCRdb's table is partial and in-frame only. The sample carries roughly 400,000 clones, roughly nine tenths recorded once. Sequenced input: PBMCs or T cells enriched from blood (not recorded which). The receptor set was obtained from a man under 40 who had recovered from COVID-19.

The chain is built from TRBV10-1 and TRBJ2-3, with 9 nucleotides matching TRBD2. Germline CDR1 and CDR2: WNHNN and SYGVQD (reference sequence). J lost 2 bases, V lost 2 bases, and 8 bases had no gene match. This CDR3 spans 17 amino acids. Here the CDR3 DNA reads TGCGCCAGCAGTGAGGCGGCGGTGGGACTAGCCACAGATACGCAGTATTTT. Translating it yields CASSEAAVGLATDTQYF.

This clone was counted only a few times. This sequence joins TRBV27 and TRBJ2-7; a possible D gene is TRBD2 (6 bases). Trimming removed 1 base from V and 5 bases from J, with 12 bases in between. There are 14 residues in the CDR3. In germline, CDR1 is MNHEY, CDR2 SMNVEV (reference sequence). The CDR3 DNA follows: TGTGCCAGCAGTTTATTAACGGGAGATAACGAGCAGTACTTC. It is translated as CASSLLTGDNEQYF.

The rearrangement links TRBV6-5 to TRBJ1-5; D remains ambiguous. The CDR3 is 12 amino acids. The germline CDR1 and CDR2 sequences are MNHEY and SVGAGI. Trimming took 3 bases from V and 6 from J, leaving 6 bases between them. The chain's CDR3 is CASSYRVQPQHF. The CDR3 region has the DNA TGTGCCAGCAGTTATCGGGTTCAGCCCCAGCATTTT.

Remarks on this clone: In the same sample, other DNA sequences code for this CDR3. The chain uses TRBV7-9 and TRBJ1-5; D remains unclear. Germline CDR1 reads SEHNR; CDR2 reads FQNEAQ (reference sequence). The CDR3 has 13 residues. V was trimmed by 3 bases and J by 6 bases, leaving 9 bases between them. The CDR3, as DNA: TGTGCCAGCAGCTTGGGAGGGAGTCAGCCCCAGCATTTT. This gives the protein CASSLGGSQPQHF.

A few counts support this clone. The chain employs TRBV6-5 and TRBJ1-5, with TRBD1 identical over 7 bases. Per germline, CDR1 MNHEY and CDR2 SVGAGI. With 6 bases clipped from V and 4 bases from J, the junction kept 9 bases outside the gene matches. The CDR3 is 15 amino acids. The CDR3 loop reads CASSGTGVENQPQHF. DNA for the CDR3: TGTGCCAGCAGCGGTACAGGGGTGGAGAATCAGCCCCAGCATTTT.

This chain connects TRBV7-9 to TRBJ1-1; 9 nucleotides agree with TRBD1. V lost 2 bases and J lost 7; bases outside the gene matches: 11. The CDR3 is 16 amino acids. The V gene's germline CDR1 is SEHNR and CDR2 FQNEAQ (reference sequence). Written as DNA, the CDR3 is TGTGCCAGCAGCTTATCCCCGGGACAGGGTTTGATTGAAGCTTTCTTT. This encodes CASSLSPGQGLIEAFF.

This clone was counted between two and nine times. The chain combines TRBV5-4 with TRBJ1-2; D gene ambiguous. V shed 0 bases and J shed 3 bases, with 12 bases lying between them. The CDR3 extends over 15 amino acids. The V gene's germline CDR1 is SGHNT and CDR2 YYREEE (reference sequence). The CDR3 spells CASSLAPDSYYGYTF. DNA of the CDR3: TGTGCCAGCAGCTTGGCCCCGGACTCCTACTATGGCTACACCTTC.

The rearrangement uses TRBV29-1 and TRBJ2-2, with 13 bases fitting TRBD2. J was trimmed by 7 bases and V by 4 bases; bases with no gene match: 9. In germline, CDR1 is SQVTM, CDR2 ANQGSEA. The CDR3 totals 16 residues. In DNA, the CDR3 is TGCAGCGTTGCAAAGGGACTAGCGGGATTGCACGGGGAGCTGTTTTTT. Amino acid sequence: CSVAKGLAGLHGELFF.

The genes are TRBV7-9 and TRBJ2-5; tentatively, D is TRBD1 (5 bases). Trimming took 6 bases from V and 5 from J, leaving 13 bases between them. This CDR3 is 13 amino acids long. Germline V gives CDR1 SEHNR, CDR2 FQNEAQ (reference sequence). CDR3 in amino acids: CASSFPGKETQYF. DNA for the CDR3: TGTGCCAGCAGTTTCCCAGGGAAGGAGACCCAGTACTTC. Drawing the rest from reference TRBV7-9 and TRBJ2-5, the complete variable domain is DTGVSQNPRHKITKRGQNVTFRCDPISEHNRLYWYRQTLGQGPEFLTYFQNEAQLEKSRLLSDRFSAERPKGSFSTLEIQRTEQGDSAMYLCASSFPGKETQYFGPGTRLLVL.

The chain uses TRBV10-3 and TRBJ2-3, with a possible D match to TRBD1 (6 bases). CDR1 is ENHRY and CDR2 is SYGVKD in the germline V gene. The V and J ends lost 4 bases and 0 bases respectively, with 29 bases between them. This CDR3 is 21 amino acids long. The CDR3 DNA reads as TGTGCCATCAGTGCGTTTCCCGGGACACGCCCCGGCCCTGGGAGCACAGATACGCAGTATTTT. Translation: CAISAFPGTRPGPGSTDTQYF.

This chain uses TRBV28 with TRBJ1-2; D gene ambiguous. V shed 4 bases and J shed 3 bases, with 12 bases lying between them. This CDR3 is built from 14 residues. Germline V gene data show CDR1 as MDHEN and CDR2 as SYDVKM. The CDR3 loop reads CASSSPSGYYGYTF. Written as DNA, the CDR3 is TGTGCCAGCAGTTCCCCAAGCGGGTACTATGGCTACACCTTC.